The T cell receptor beta chain under discussion was sequenced for a study of T cells after yellow fever vaccination. This clonotype was detected many times. The antigen is undetermined. Points from the study as a whole: Once the booster was given, most primary-vaccination clones reappeared, at approximately 97% for CD4 and around 90% for CD8.

TCRdb reprocessed the 5' RACE reads with MiXCR, giving one entry per CDR3 protein. The table shows about 360,000 distinct CDR3 sequences, with roughly 6.2% occurring only once. The sequenced sample was PBMCs, obtained 5 days after the yellow fever booster vaccination. The TCR sequence derives from a man aged 25-40 years who received the YFV17D yellow fever vaccine.

The CDR3 coding sequence is TGCAGTGCTAGAGATGGGCGGTACACAGATACGCAGTATTTT. Translating it yields CSARDGRYTDTQYF. The genes are TRBV20-1 and TRBJ2-3, with D uncertain. V lost 0 bases, J lost 2 bases, and 9 bases lay in between. The CDR3 totals 14 residues. Germline assignment: CDR1 DFQATT and CDR2 SNEGSKA (reference sequence).